This T cell receptor beta chain originates from a study of blood T cell repertoires in COVID-19. Study as a whole: The study drew acute and convalescent COVID-19 samples from the United States, Italy and Spain. Sample material is recorded as cDNA or gDNA derived from T cells, B-cell-depleted T cells, or PBMCs.

This CDR3 comprises 16 residues. The J segment lost 2 bases and the V segment lost 2 bases, leaving 3 bases of the junction unmatched. CDR1 MNHEY and CDR2 SVGEGT come from the germline V gene. In the source study's methods: Nucleated cell counts were estimated from reference gene primer amplification. Produced via immunoSEQ multiplex PCR; TCRdb's table is partial and in-frame only. V and J calls and clone size are given by that table; D and trimming were obtained from the DNA. Found here are 130,000 to 150,000 clones, around 83% of them singletons; the top ten hold about 3%. The receptor's source is an elderly woman with acute or convalescent COVID-19. Source material: peripheral blood. The J gene is TRBJ1-6, the V gene TRBV6-2 or TRBV6-3; the match to TRBD1 covers 7 bases. CDR3 protein: CASSYGDSTYNSPLHF. The DNA of the CDR3 is TGTGCCAGCAGTTACGGGGACAGCACCTATAATTCACCCCTCCACTTT.